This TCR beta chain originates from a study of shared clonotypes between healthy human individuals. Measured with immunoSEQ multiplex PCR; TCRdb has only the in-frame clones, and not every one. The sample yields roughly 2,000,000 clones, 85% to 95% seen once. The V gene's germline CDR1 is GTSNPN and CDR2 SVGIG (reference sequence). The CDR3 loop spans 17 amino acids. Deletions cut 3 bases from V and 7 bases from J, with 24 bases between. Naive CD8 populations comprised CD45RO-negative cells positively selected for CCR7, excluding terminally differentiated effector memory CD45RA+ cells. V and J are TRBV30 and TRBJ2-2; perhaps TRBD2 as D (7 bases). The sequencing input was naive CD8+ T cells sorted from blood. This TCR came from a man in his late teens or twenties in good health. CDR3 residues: CAWSSWRPGGGFGELFF. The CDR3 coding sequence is TGTGCCTGGAGCTCCTGGCGTCCGGGGGGCGGGTTCGGGGAGCTGTTTTTT.